These 32 T cell receptor beta chains share one sample of origin, sequenced in a study of blood T cell repertoires in COVID-19 (dated by TCRdb to between 2020 and 2021). Receptor amplification or capture employed the immunoSEQ multiplex PCR assay. Drawn from immuneACCESS, this table holds only the in-frame rearrangements with V and J called that TCRdb kept. Clones are partly lost; checked studies trace under half to an unresolved V gene and leave the rest unexplained. The sample yields 210,000 or so clones; about 83% were counted once. Jointly, the top ten make up 0.95% to 1.5% of the sample. Sequencing was done on a sample of peripheral blood. Receptors originate from a woman in her twenties or thirties with COVID-19, enrolled during active disease.

The chain couples TRBV7-9 to TRBJ2-7; 9 bases match TRBD1. V dropped 5 bases and J dropped 5; count of bases not matched to a gene: 10. Looked up from germline, CDR1 is SEHNR and CDR2 is FQNEAQ (reference sequence). This CDR3 contains 15 residues. This chain's CDR3 is CASSLSRQGVNEQYF. The CDR3 bases are TGTGCCAGCAGCCTTTCCAGACAGGGGGTCAACGAGCAGTACTTC.

The J gene is TRBJ1-5, the V gene TRBV2; TRBD1 is a possible D gene (6 bases). The CDR3 has 16 amino acids. Germline lookup yields CDR1 SNHLY and CDR2 FYNNEI. V dropped 3 bases and J dropped 5 bases, with 17 bases sitting between them. The CDR3 reads CASSDAQGFTDQPQHF. CDR3 DNA sequence: TGTGCCAGCAGTGACGCCCAGGGGTTCACAGATCAGCCCCAGCATTTT.

V is TRBV29-1 and J is TRBJ2-3, with 7 bases identical to TRBD2. The germline V gene has CDR1 SQVTM and CDR2 ANQGSEA. The junction had 8 bases not matched to a gene; V was cut back by 6 bases and J by 2 bases. The CDR3 loop spans 14 amino acids. The DNA of the CDR3 is TGCAGCGTGGCCCGGGACTACAACACAGATACGCAGTATTTT. It codes for CSVARDYNTDTQYF.

This chain links TRBV29-1 with TRBJ2-2, with 9 bases matching TRBD2. The length of the CDR3 is 14 residues. The V and J ends lost 7 bases and 5 bases, in that order; junction bases with no gene match: 8. The germline gives CDR1 SQVTM, CDR2 ANQGSEA. The CDR3 nucleotides are TGCAGCGGCGTAGCGGGAGTAGGTACCGGGGAGCTGTTTTTT. Residues: CSGVAGVGTGELFF.

The CDR3 sequence: CASSRDLGYEQYF. For the CDR3, the DNA is TGTGCCAGCAGTCGGGACTTAGGGTACGAGCAGTACTTC. This chain uses TRBV5-4 with TRBJ2-7; weak D call: TRBD2 (6 bases). CDR1 and CDR2 from the germline V gene are SGHNT and YYREEE (reference sequence). The CDR3 runs 13 residues. V dropped 5 bases and J dropped 4 bases, with 13 bases sitting between them.

The rearrangement links TRBV3-1 (or the pseudogene TRBV3-2) to TRBJ2-4; 9 nucleotides align to TRBD1. Per germline, CDR1 LGHDT and CDR2 YNNKEL (reference sequence). The CDR3 has 16 residues. The V and J ends lost 4 bases and 1 base, in that order; junction bases with no gene match: 5. This chain's CDR3 is CASSRAGQGAKNIQYF. The CDR3 DNA follows: TGTGCCAGCAGCCGAGCAGGACAGGGGGCCAAAAACATTCAGTACTTC.

This clone has only a few counts. The J gene is TRBJ2-2, the V gene TRBV11-1, with 11 bases lining up with TRBD1. The germline V gene has CDR1 SGHAT and CDR2 FQDESV (reference sequence). V gave up 5 bases and J gave up 6 bases; unmatched junction bases: 2. The CDR3 runs to 14 residues. CDR3 sequence: CASSRGQGAGELFF. In DNA, the CDR3 is TGTGCCAGCAGCCGGGGACAGGGGGCCGGGGAGCTGTTTTTT.

The chain employs TRBV9 and TRBJ2-3; 9 nucleotides match TRBD2. The CDR3 length is 15 residues. The J segment lost 6 bases and the V segment lost 4 bases, leaving 9 bases of the junction unmatched. The germline V gene encodes CDR1 SGDLS and CDR2 YYNGEE. DNA of the CDR3: TGTGCCAGCAGCCCCCGGAGCGGGAGGAGCGATACGCAGTATTTT. Translation: CASSPRSGRSDTQYF.

The V call is TRBV29-1, the J call TRBJ1-1; 9 nucleotides line up with TRBD1. The CDR3 extends over 12 amino acids. Germline CDR1 SQVTM, CDR2 ANQGSEA. The ends lost 8 bases at V and 1 base at J; junction bases unmatched: 2. The CDR3 loop reads CSTGQGNTEAFF. In DNA form, the CDR3 reads TGCAGCACGGGACAGGGGAACACTGAAGCTTTCTTT.

The gene calls are TRBV7-7 and TRBJ2-5; 8 bases map to TRBD2. The germline V gene encodes CDR1 SSHAT and CDR2 FNYEAQ (reference sequence). V lost 6 bases, J lost 4 bases, and 10 bases stayed unmatched. The CDR3 is 15 residues long. The DNA for the CDR3 is TGTGCCAGCAGTTATACCTCGGGGGGGGGAGAGACCCAGTACTTC. It is translated as CASSYTSGGGETQYF.

This sequence joins TRBV3-1 (or the pseudogene TRBV3-2) and TRBJ1-1, with 8 bases identical to TRBD1. This CDR3 region has 15 residues. Germline trimming cut 6 bases from V and 4 bases from J; bases unmatched to any gene: 10. Per the germline V gene, CDR1 is LGHDT and CDR2 is YNNKEL (reference sequence). The CDR3 spells CASSQTPGGATEAFF. CDR3 in DNA: TGTGCCAGCAGTCAGACCCCAGGGGGCGCCACTGAAGCTTTCTTT.

The rearrangement joins TRBV7-6 to TRBJ1-6, with unresolved D. V lost 1 base to trimming and J lost 10 bases, with 11 bases between them. Germline V lookup: CDR1 SGHVS, CDR2 FNYEAQ. This CDR3 contains 14 residues. The CDR3 DNA reads TGTGCCAGCAGCTTAGACACACTGAGGTCACCCCTCCACTTT. It yields the protein CASSLDTLRSPLHF.

This clone was observed a single time. This rearrangement joins TRBV15 to TRBJ1-2; possibly TRBD1 for D (6 bases). Trimming took 5 bases from V and 7 from J, leaving 20 bases between them. Germline V gives CDR1 LNHNV, CDR2 YYDKDF (reference sequence). The CDR3 has 15 amino acids. The CDR3 is CATSAQGGSRGGYTF. The CDR3 DNA is TGTGCCACCAGCGCACAGGGTGGGAGCCGGGGTGGCTACACCTTC.

The DNA of the CDR3 is TGTGCCAGCAGCCCGCGGGGGGGCAACTCCTACAATGAGCAGTTCTTC. It translates to CASSPRGGNSYNEQFF. The chain recombines TRBV9 with TRBJ2-1; TRBD2 matches 9 bases. The junction had 5 bases not matched to a gene; V was cut back by 4 bases and J by 0 bases. Per germline, CDR1 SGDLS and CDR2 YYNGEE. The CDR3 runs to 16 residues.

This rearrangement joins TRBV10-2 to TRBJ1-3; possible D gene TRBD1, 5 bases. CDR1 and CDR2 (germline): WSHSY, SAAADI. The germline V and J ends were trimmed by 8 bases and 6 bases, with 11 bases remaining between them. The CDR3 is 12 amino acids. CDR3 bases: TGCGCCAGCGGGGCAGGCTCAAACACCATATATTTT. Translating gives CASGAGSNTIYF.

The chain links TRBV7-9 to TRBJ1-3; D not resolved. This CDR3 contains 13 residues. Germline lookup yields CDR1 SEHNR and CDR2 FQNEAQ (reference sequence). V was pared by 5 bases and J by 0 bases, with 5 bases between. The CDR3 loop is CASSPSSGNTIYF. In DNA form, the CDR3 reads TGTGCCAGCAGCCCGAGCTCTGGAAACACCATATATTTT.

The J gene is TRBJ1-6, the V gene TRBV5-1; no clear D gene. Trimming pared 2 bases from V and 8 bases from J, leaving 14 bases between. The CDR3 loop spans 15 amino acids. Looked up from germline, CDR1 is SGHRS and CDR2 is YFSETQ. CDR3 DNA: TGCGCCAGCAGCTTAGGGAACGGAGGTGATTCACCCCTCCACTTT. This translates into CASSLGNGGDSPLHF.

In this sample, this clone turned up a few times. V is TRBV9 and J is TRBJ1-6; D perhaps matches TRBD1 (5 bases). Germline V CDR1 and CDR2: SGDLS, YYNGEE. This CDR3 has 16 amino acids. The V end lost 0 bases, the J end lost 7 bases, and 14 bases lay between the germline ends. The CDR3 here is CASSVEGGARNSPLHF. As DNA, the CDR3 is TGTGCCAGCAGCGTAGAAGGAGGGGCGAGGAATTCACCCCTCCACTTT.

The chain employs TRBV30 and TRBJ1-2; D perhaps matches TRBD1 (5 bases). Germline V gives CDR1 GTSNPN, CDR2 SVGIG (reference sequence). There are 13 residues in the CDR3. The V end was cut by 3 bases, the J end by 6 bases, with 14 bases between. CDR3 bases: TGTGCCTGGAGGTATCAGGGTTTCGATGGCTACACCTTC. Its translation is CAWRYQGFDGYTF.

V usage is TRBV13 and J usage is TRBJ2-3, with 14 bases identical to TRBD2. CDR1 is PRHDT and CDR2 is FYEKMQ in the germline V gene (reference sequence). The ends lost 5 bases at V and 9 bases at J; junction bases unmatched: 13. This CDR3 is built from 17 residues. CDR3 amino acids: CASSTTTSGRALDTQYF. Here the CDR3 DNA reads TGTGCCAGCAGCACGACGACTAGCGGGAGGGCCTTGGACACGCAGTATTTT. Looking up the rest from reference TRBV13 and TRBJ2-3 gives the full variable domain: AAGVIQSPRHLIKEKRETATLKCYPIPRHDTVYWYQQGPGQDPQFLISFYEKMQSDKGSIPDRFSAQQFSDYHSELNMSSLELGDSALYFCASSTTTSGRALDTQYFGPGTRLTVL.

This chain links TRBV5-1 with TRBJ1-1; TRBD1 matches 7 bases. With 4 bases clipped from V and 8 bases from J, the junction kept 5 bases outside the gene matches. The CDR3 runs to 12 residues. Germline V gene data show CDR1 as SGHRS and CDR2 as YFSETQ. CDR3 region: CASSGGQNEAFF. For the CDR3, the DNA is TGCGCCAGCAGCGGGGGACAGAACGAAGCTTTCTTT.

V usage is TRBV9 and J usage is TRBJ1-1; 7 nucleotides align to TRBD1. The germline gives CDR1 SGDLS, CDR2 YYNGEE. The CDR3 is 15 amino acids. V lost 2 bases to trimming and J lost 1 base; unmatched junction nucleotides: 5. The DNA of the CDR3 is TGTGCCAGCAGCGTCGCCGGGACAGAGAACACTGAAGCTTTCTTT. The encoded protein is CASSVAGTENTEAFF. Full variable domain (remainder filled in from reference TRBV9 and TRBJ1-1): DSGVTQTPKHLITATGQRVTLRCSPRSGDLSVYWYQQSLDQGLQFLIQYYNGEERAKGNILERFSAQQFPDLHSELNLSSLELGDSALYFCASSVAGTENTEAFFGQGTRLTVV.

The chain combines TRBV11-1 with TRBJ1-1, with TRBD1 as a possible D gene (5 bases). Deletions cut 5 bases from V and 9 bases from J, with 16 bases between. The V gene's germline CDR1 is SGHAT and CDR2 FQDESV (reference sequence). The length of the CDR3 is 13 residues. CDR3 nucleotide sequence: TGTGCCAGCAGCGCACAGGACACGACTCAAGCTTTCTTT. Translated, it gives CASSAQDTTQAFF.

CDR3 DNA sequence: TGTGCCGGCTCCCGGGCTGGGGCCAACGTCCTGACTTTC. It codes for CAGSRAGANVLTF. V usage is TRBV28 and J usage is TRBJ2-6; no clear D. V dropped 11 bases and J dropped 2 bases, with 10 bases sitting between them. The CDR3 consists of 13 residues. CDR1 and CDR2 from the germline V gene are MDHEN and SYDVKM.

This clone occurred once. The chain carries TRBV4-3 and TRBJ2-2; TRBD2 is a possible D gene (5 bases). V lost 1 base to trimming and J lost 0 bases, with 15 bases between them. CDR3 length: 18 amino acids. Germline CDR1 reads LGHNA; CDR2 reads YSLEER. CDR3 amino acids: CASSQVANGGANTGELFF. Here the CDR3 DNA reads TGCGCCAGCAGCCAAGTGGCCAATGGAGGCGCGAACACCGGGGAGCTGTTTTTT.

The genes are TRBV30 and TRBJ1-2; 7 bases map to TRBD1. The V gene end was trimmed by 3 bases and the J gene end by 3 bases; junction bases not matched to a gene: 1. CDR1 and CDR2 (germline): GTSNPN, SVGIG (reference sequence). The CDR3 extends over 12 amino acids. For the CDR3, the DNA is TGTGCCTGGAGGGGACAGTACTATGGCTACACCTTC. Protein: CAWRGQYYGYTF.

The chain has TRBV7-9 and TRBJ1-2; D ambiguous. The CDR3 contains 11 residues. Trimming took 7 bases from V and 8 from J, leaving 11 bases between them. Looked up from germline, CDR1 is SEHNR and CDR2 is FQNEAQ (reference sequence). The CDR3 coding sequence is TGTGCCAGCAACTCTCCCCCCGGCTACACCTTC. Its protein is CASNSPPGYTF. The full variable domain, rest sourced from reference TRBV7-9 and TRBJ1-2, is DTGVSQNPRHKITKRGQNVTFRCDPISEHNRLYWYRQTLGQGPEFLTYFQNEAQLEKSRLLSDRFSAERPKGSFSTLEIQRTEQGDSAMYLCASNSPPGYTFGSGTRLTVV.

The chain joins TRBV9 to TRBJ2-3; a weak D match, TRBD2 (5 bases). This CDR3 comprises 14 residues. Trimming took 2 bases from V and 4 from J, leaving 11 bases between them. Germline CDR1 SGDLS, CDR2 YYNGEE. Here the CDR3 reads CASSVKEAADTQYF. The CDR3 region has the DNA TGTGCCAGCAGCGTCAAGGAGGCAGCAGATACGCAGTATTTT.

The genes are TRBV9 and TRBJ2-2; TRBD1 agrees at 10 bases. The CDR3 is 15 residues long. Trimming cost V 4 bases and J 5 bases; bases outside gene matches: 5. From germline, CDR1 is SGDLS and CDR2 YYNGEE. The DNA of the CDR3 is TGTGCCAGCAGCTCCGGGACAGGGGAAACCGGGGAGCTGTTTTTT. Amino acid sequence: CASSSGTGETGELFF. The full variable domain, completed using reference TRBV9 and TRBJ2-2, is DSGVTQTPKHLITATGQRVTLRCSPRSGDLSVYWYQQSLDQGLQFLIQYYNGEERAKGNILERFSAQQFPDLHSELNLSSLELGDSALYFCASSSGTGETGELFFGEGSRLTVL.

The V call is TRBV12-3 or TRBV12-4, the J call TRBJ1-4; D call uncertain. The CDR3 spans 13 residues. The germline V and J ends were trimmed by 7 bases and 7 bases, with 13 bases remaining between them. The CDR3 DNA is TGTGCCAGCACCTGGCAGGACTCTGAAAAACTGTTTTTT. Amino acid sequence: CASTWQDSEKLFF.

The genes are TRBV18 and TRBJ1-5; 8 nucleotides agree with TRBD1. The CDR3 is 15 residues long. Germline V lookup: CDR1 KGHSH, CDR2 LQKENI. The trim removed 4 bases at V and 4 bases at J, leaving 6 bases unmatched. The CDR3 is CASSQDRGANQPQHF. CDR3 in DNA: TGTGCCAGCTCACAAGACAGGGGCGCGAATCAGCCCCAGCATTTT. Full variable domain (remainder filled in from reference TRBV18 and TRBJ1-5): NAGVMQNPRHLVRRRGQEARLRCSPMKGHSHVYWYRQLPEEGLKFMVYLQKENIIDESGMPKERFSAEFPKEGPSILRIQQVVRGDSAAYFCASSQDRGANQPQHFGDGTRLSIL.

DNA for the CDR3: TGTGCCAGTAGTCAAACCGGGACAGGGGCCGACACTGAAGCTTTCTTT. This codes for CASSQTGTGADTEAFF. The V gene is TRBV19, the J gene TRBJ1-1; 10 bases agree with TRBD1. Germline CDR1 reads LNHDA; CDR2 reads SQIVND (reference sequence). This CDR3 comprises 16 residues. J was trimmed by 3 bases and V by 5 bases; bases with no gene match: 9.